This T cell receptor (beta chain) was profiled in a study of T cells in Graves' hyperthyroidism and ophthalmopathy (dated by TCRdb to about 2019). With respect to the entire study: Peripheral blood was collected at initial diagnosis, before any treatment. Following sampling, methimazole starting at 30 mg daily was given to hyperthyroidism patients, and high-dose intravenous methylprednisolone was given to ophthalmopathy patients. Whether ophthalmopathy could be predicted prospectively was tested in an independent validation cohort made up of 18 to 20 hyperthyroidism patients plus 17 patients who later progressed to ophthalmopathy. A discovery cohort of around 98 patients, 43 with Graves' ophthalmopathy and about 58 with stable Graves' hyperthyroidism, was used to find distinguishing TCR V-J signatures. TCR Vbeta CDR3 sequencing of 140 or so peripheral blood samples (over 40 ophthalmopathy, 75 to 85 hyperthyroidism and some 17 progressor patients) is reported in the paper. The study also compared thyroid tissue and blood T-cell repertoires from more than 5 Graves' hyperthyroidism patients. The 75 to 100 discovery patients were randomly divided into training and test sets at a 7:3 ratio. The paper's findings and limits, for the study overall: No statistical method was used to set the sample size in advance, and investigators knew the group allocation. In validation, progression to ophthalmopathy was predicted by the model with 55% to 71% sensitivity and about 72% specificity, a median of roughly 6.4 months before onset. Ophthalmopathy was separated from stable hyperthyroidism by a 13 V-J signature model, with roughly 88% sensitivity and roughly 84% specificity obtained in cross-validation and 80%/75% obtained in testing. Most expanded thyroid clonotypes (frequency above 0.001) were also detected in blood, suggesting blood repertoires may reflect thyroid immune responses.

This clonotype has ten or more counts. Its recognized antigen is unknown. No base-level quality is on record; no much larger clone is a single base apart. Ophthalmopathy patients had moderately to severely active disease, with a Clinical Activity Score of 3 or more, a NOSPECS grade of 4 or more, and a disease duration of less than 3 months. Exclusion was applied to patients with uncontrolled infections, other autoimmune diseases, pregnancy or lactation. Diagnoses were based on clinical symptoms, serum thyroxine and TRAb, thyroid ultrasound and orbital computed tomography. Ficoll-Paque density gradient centrifugation was used to isolate PBMCs from 8 to 10 ml of fresh peripheral blood. Trizol reagent was used to extract total RNA, and RNA quality was then checked on an Agilent 2100 Bioanalyzer. Amplification of TCR beta CDR3 regions was carried out from RNA transcripts. The TCR CDR3 was subjected to a first round of RT-PCR using the HTBI primer set and the Qiagen OneStep RT-PCR kit. Libraries were constructed in a second round of multiplex PCR, after which size selection and purification were performed. Libraries were sequenced paired-end with 100 bp reads on an Illumina HiSeq2000. Processing in the source paper ran as follows. Raw data were processed with SOAPnuke, discarding reads with adapters, uncalled bases, mean Phred below 15, or no exact constant-primer or identifier match. High-quality paired reads were merged with COPE v1.2.5, and unique nucleotide sequences were defined as clonotypes. Clonotypes were aligned to IMGT TRBV, TRBD and TRBJ reference segments using MiTCR v1.1. Analysis was restricted to V-J combinations with a frequency above 0.0001, which covered roughly 99% of repertoires. A TCS score was defined as the ratio between F50 (clonal expansion) and ExV (chaos), using BLOSUM62-based TCRdist between CDR3 peptides within each V-J. Welch's t-statistics and random forest reduced fewer than 550 V-J features to roughly 13, which were used in a naive Bayes classifier (R e1071). TCRdb itself trimmed the public reads at Q25 with fastp, ran MiXCR and retained productive beta chains. Every distinct CDR3 protein forms one entry, paired with its most common genes and DNA. The V and J calls and clone size are TCRdb's, not the authors'. Recorded for this sample are under 600,000 distinct CDR3 sequences; roughly 16% of them occurred a single time. Less than 3.5% of the sample goes to the ten largest clones.

The germline V gene encodes CDR1 SGHRS and CDR2 YFSETQ. The cysteine opens and the phenylalanine closes a CDR3 of 15 amino acids. Only the CDR3 region is kept as DNA, spanning 45 bases read in frame from base 1. V sheds 4 bases and J sheds 1 base, leaving 14 bases between their ends. The sample comprised blood. This clonotype was obtained from a woman between 40 and 50 years old with Graves' ophthalmopathy. The rearrangement joined TRBV5-1 to TRBJ1-1; TRBD1 is perhaps the D gene, given 6 matching bases. The CDR3 is CASSRQGHGNTEAFF. The nucleotide sequence is given as TGCGCCAGCAGCCGTCAGGGGCATGGGAACACTGAAGCTTTCTTT.